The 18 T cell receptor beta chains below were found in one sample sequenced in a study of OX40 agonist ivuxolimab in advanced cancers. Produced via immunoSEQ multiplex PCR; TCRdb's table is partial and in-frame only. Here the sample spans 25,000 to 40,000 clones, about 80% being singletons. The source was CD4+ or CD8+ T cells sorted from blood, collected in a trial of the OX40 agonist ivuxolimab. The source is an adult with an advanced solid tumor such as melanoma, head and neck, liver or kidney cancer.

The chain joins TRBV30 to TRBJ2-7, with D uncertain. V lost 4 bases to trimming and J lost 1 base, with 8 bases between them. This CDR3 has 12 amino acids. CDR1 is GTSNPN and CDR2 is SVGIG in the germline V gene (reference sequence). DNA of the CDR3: TGTGCCTGGACGGACGAATCCTACGAGCAGTACTTC. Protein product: CAWTDESYEQYF.

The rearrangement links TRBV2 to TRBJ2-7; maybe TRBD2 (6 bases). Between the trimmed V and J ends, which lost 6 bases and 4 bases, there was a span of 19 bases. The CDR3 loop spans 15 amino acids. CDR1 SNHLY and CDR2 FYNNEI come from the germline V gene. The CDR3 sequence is CASRAARDGGYEQYF. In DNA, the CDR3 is TGTGCCAGCAGAGCAGCCAGGGATGGGGGGTACGAGCAGTACTTC.

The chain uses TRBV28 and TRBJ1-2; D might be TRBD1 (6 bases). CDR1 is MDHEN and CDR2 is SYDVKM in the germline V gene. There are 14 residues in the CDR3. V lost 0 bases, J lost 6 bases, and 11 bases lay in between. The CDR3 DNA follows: TGTGCCAGCAGTTTATGGTCGGGGGGGCATGGCTACACCTTC. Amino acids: CASSLWSGGHGYTF.

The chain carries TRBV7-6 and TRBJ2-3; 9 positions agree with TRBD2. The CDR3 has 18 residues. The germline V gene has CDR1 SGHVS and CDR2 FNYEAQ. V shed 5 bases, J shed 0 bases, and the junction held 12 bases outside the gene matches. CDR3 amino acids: CASSPFAGGPGSTDTQYF. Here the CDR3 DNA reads TGTGCCAGCAGCCCCTTTGCGGGGGGGCCAGGGAGCACAGATACGCAGTATTTT. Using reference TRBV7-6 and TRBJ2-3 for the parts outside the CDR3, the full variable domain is GAGVSQSPRYKVTKRGQDVALRCDPISGHVSLYWYRQALGQGPEFLTYFNYEAQQDKSGLPNDRFSAERPEGSISTLTIQRTEQRDSAMYRCASSPFAGGPGSTDTQYFGPGTRLTVL.

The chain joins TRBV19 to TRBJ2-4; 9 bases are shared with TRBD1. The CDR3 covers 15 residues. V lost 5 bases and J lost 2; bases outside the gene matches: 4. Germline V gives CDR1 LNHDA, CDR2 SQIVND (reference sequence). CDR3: CASSGTGTTKNIQYF. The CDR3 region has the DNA TGTGCCAGTAGTGGGACAGGGACTACCAAAAACATTCAGTACTTC.

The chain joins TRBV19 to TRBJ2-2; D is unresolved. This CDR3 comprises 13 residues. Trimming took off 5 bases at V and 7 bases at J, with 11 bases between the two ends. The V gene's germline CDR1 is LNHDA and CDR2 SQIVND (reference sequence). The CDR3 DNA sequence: TGTGCCAGTAGTCGGGCTAAACGCGGGGAGCTGTTTTTT. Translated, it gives CASSRAKRGELFF.

CDR3 sequence: CSARETYEQYF. Written as DNA, the CDR3 is TGCAGTGCTAGAGAGACCTACGAGCAGTACTTC. The rearrangement uses TRBV20-1 and TRBJ2-7; D is unresolved. The germline gives CDR1 DFQATT, CDR2 SNEGSKA (reference sequence). The V and J ends lost 0 bases and 2 bases respectively, with 2 bases between them. The CDR3 runs 11 residues.

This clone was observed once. The CDR3 DNA reads as TGTGCCAGTAGTTCCGGACAGGGGGGAACCTACGAGCAGTACTTC. It codes for CASSSGQGGTYEQYF. The chain is built from TRBV19 and TRBJ2-7; 10 bases agree with TRBD1. The trim removed 5 bases at V and 2 bases at J, leaving 6 bases unmatched. Germline CDR1 and CDR2: LNHDA and SQIVND (reference sequence). The CDR3 is 15 amino acids.

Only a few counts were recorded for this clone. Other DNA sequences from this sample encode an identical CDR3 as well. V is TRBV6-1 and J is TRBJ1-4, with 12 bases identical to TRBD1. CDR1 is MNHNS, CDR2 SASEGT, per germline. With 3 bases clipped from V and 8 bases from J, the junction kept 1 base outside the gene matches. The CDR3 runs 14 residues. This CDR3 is CASSEGQGAEKLFF. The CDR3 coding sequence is TGTGCCAGCAGTGAGGGACAGGGGGCAGAAAAACTGTTTTTT.

DNA of the CDR3: TGCGCCAGCAGCACGGATGGTGAGCAGTACTTC. Protein: CASSTDGEQYF. This sequence joins TRBV4-3 and TRBJ2-7; D not resolved. With 5 bases removed from V and 7 bases from J, the gap between germline ends came to 9 bases. Germline V gives CDR1 LGHNA, CDR2 YSLEER. This CDR3 comprises 11 residues.

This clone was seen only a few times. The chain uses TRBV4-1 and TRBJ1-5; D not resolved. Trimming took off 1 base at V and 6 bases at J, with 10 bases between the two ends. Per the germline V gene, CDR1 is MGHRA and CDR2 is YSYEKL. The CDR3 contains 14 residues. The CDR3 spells CASSQGRQSQPQHF. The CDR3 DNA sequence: TGCGCCAGCAGCCAAGGCAGGCAAAGTCAGCCCCAGCATTTT.

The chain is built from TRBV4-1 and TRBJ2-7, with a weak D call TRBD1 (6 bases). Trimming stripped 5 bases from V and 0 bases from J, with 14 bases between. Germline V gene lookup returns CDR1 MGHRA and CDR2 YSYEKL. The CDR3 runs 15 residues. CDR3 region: CASSIRDTSSYEQYF. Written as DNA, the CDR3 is TGCGCCAGCAGCATCCGGGACACCAGCTCCTACGAGCAGTACTTC.

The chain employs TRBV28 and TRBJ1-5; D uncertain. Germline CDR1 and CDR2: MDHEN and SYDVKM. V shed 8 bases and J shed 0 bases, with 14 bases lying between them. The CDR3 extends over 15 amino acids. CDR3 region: CASAYGKLSNQPQHF. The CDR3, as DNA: TGTGCCAGCGCTTACGGGAAACTTAGCAATCAGCCCCAGCATTTT.

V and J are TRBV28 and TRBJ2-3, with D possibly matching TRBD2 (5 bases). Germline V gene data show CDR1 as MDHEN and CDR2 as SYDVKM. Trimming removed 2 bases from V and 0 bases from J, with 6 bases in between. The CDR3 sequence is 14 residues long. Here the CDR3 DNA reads TGTGCCAGCAGTTTAGGCGGGAGCACAGATACGCAGTATTTT. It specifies CASSLGGSTDTQYF. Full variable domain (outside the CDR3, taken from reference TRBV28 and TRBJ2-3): DVKVTQSSRYLVKRTGEKVFLECVQDMDHENMFWYRQDPGLGLRLIYFSYDVKMKEKGDIPEGYSVSREKKERFSLILESASTNQTSMYLCASSLGGSTDTQYFGPGTRLTVL.

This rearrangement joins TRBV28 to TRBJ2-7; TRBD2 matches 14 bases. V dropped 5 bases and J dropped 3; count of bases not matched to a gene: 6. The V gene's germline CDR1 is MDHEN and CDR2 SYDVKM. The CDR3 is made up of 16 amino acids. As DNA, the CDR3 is TGTGCCAGCAGTCCCCCGGGACTAGCGGGGGACTACGAGCAGTACTTC. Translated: CASSPPGLAGDYEQYF.

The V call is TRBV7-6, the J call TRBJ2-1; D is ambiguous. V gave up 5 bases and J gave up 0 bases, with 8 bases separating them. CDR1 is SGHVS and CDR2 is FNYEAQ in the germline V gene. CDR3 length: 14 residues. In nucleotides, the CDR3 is TGTGCCAGCAGCGCCTATAGCTCCTACAATGAGCAGTTCTTC. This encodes CASSAYSSYNEQFF. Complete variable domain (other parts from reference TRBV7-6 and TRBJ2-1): GAGVSQSPRYKVTKRGQDVALRCDPISGHVSLYWYRQALGQGPEFLTYFNYEAQQDKSGLPNDRFSAERPEGSISTLTIQRTEQRDSAMYRCASSAYSSYNEQFFGPGTRLTVL.

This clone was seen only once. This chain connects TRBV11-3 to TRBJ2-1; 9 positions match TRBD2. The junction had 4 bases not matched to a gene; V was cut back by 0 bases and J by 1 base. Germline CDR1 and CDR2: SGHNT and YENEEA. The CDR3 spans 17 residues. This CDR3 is CASSLDLRGGSYNEQFF. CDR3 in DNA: TGTGCCAGCAGCTTAGATTTGCGGGGGGGATCCTACAATGAGCAGTTCTTC.

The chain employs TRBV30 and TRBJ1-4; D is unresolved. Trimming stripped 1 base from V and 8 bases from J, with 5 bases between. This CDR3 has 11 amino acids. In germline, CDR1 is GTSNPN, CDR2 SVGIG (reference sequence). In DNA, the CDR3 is TGTGCCTGGAGTGGGTACGAAAAACTGTTTTTT. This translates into CAWSGYEKLFF.